This T cell receptor (beta chain) was sequenced for a study of spatial heterogeneity in lung cancer. Study background: Detection of beta-chain sequences consistently exceeded that of alpha-chain sequences.

Study findings and constraints: Tumoral mutation counts were tracked by counts of expanded intratumoral alpha and beta TCRs.

Time point specified: sample taken at primary tumor resection. In this sample, this clonotype turned up many times. Its antigen is still unknown. Trimming removed 5 bases at V and 12 bases at J, with 20 bases between. The CDR3 loop spans 14 amino acids. TCRdb used MiXCR to reprocess the 5' RACE reads, holding one entry per CDR3 protein. The sample includes fewer than 3,500 distinct CDR3 sequences, 15% to 20% of them seen just once. This sequence was found in a male donor with early-stage non-small cell lung cancer. Source: lung tumor tissue, taken at surgery. The chain couples TRBV12-3 or TRBV12-4 to TRBJ2-1; D is uncertain. CDR3 residues: CASSLRYGSVRQFF. Written as DNA, the CDR3 is TGTGCCAGCAGTCTTCGGTATGGCAGCGTTCGGCAGTTCTTC.